Listed below are T cell receptor beta chains from one sample, sequenced in a study of blood T cell repertoires in COVID-19. The data were produced by immunoSEQ multiplex PCR, yet TCRdb's version contains in-frame clones alone and is incomplete. The table shows under 90,000 clones, with 90% to 95% occurring only once. Sequencing input: peripheral blood. The receptors stem from a man aged 35 to 55 with COVID-19, enrolled during active disease. CDR3s include the opening cysteine and the closing phenylalanine or tryptophan. A D gene is named only where the DNA matches it firmly. Only part of the rows carry a size: once, few, many, or a class if the clone is expanded.

CDR3 protein,CDR3 DNA,J gene,clone size,D gene,V gene
CASSFAGGVDTQYF,TGTGCCAGCAGTTTCGCAGGGGGCGTAGATACGCAGTATTTT,TRBJ2-3,-,TRBD1,TRBV28
CASSEGPGQHYGYTF,TGTGCCAGCAGTGAAGGACCAGGACAACACTATGGCTACACCTTC,TRBJ1-2,-,-,TRBV6-1
CAACAGPSYEAFF,TGTGCCGCCTGCGCCGGGCCTAGCTATGAAGCTTTCTTT,TRBJ1-1,-,-,TRBV10-3
CSVLSGGPPSYNEQFF,TGCAGCGTTCTTAGCGGGGGCCCACCCTCCTACAATGAGCAGTTCTTC,TRBJ2-1,-,TRBD2,TRBV29-1
CATRQVSGNTIYF,TGTGCCACCAGACAGGTCTCTGGAAACACCATATATTTT,TRBJ1-3,once,-,TRBV6-5
CASSWVGSGEQFF,TGTGCCAGCAGTTGGGTAGGCTCGGGTGAGCAGTTCTTC,TRBJ2-1,-,-,TRBV6-2/TRBV6-3
CASSESRGVYEQYF,TGTGCCAGCAGTGAGTCCAGGGGAGTCTACGAGCAGTACTTC,TRBJ2-7,-,-,TRBV6-1
CASSVVNPANTGELFF,TGTGCCAGCAGCGTAGTAAATCCAGCGAACACCGGGGAGCTGTTTTTT,TRBJ2-2,-,-,TRBV9
CASTWGGNSPLHF,TGTGCCAGCACCTGGGGAGGCAATTCACCCCTCCACTTT,TRBJ1-6,-,-,TRBV7-9
CASSPTRARGLYEQYF,TGTGCCAGCAGCCCCACCCGGGCGCGGGGGTTATACGAGCAGTACTTC,TRBJ2-7,-,TRBD2,TRBV7-8
CASRPTGGYGYTF,TGTGCCAGCAGGCCTACAGGGGGCTATGGCTACACCTTC,TRBJ1-2,-,TRBD1,TRBV12-3/TRBV12-4
CAWSPGPVTGHEQYF,TGTGCCTGGAGCCCGGGCCCCGTGACAGGGCACGAGCAGTACTTC,TRBJ2-7,-,TRBD1,TRBV30
CASSQEGRENQPQHF,TGTGCCAGCAGCCAGGAGGGACGGGAAAATCAGCCCCAGCATTTT,TRBJ1-5,-,-,TRBV5-8
CAISDRGESATGNTIYF,TGTGCCATCAGTGACCGGGGGGAGTCCGCCACTGGAAACACCATATATTTT,TRBJ1-3,-,-,TRBV10-3
CASSAYRSNQPQHF,TGTGCCAGCAGTGCGTACAGGAGCAATCAGCCCCAGCATTTT,TRBJ1-5,-,-,TRBV2
CASSLQLAGRFNEQFF,TGTGCCAGCAGCCTTCAACTAGCGGGGAGATTCAATGAGCAGTTCTTC,TRBJ2-1,-,TRBD2,TRBV14
CASSYSRRGLRETQYF,TGTGCCAGCAGTTACTCCCGCAGGGGGCTTCGAGAGACCCAGTACTTC,TRBJ2-5,-,TRBD1,TRBV6-5
CATGSGGQTQYF,TGTGCCACCGGGTCGGGGGGGCAGACCCAGTACTTC,TRBJ2-5,-,TRBD2,TRBV6-5
CASSPDRGTSGTDTQYF,TGTGCCAGCAGTCCCGACAGGGGTACTAGCGGCACAGATACGCAGTATTTT,TRBJ2-3,-,-,TRBV27
CASSQVPGTYWGAFF,TGTGCCAGCAGCCAAGTACCAGGGACTTATTGGGGAGCTTTCTTT,TRBJ1-1,-,-,TRBV14
CASSQDWSPEAFF,TGTGCCAGCAGCCAAGACTGGAGCCCTGAAGCTTTCTTT,TRBJ1-1,-,-,TRBV3-1/TRBV3-2
CASSSHQGALTEAFF,TGTGCCAGTAGTAGTCATCAGGGGGCGCTTACTGAAGCTTTCTTT,TRBJ1-1,-,TRBD1,TRBV19